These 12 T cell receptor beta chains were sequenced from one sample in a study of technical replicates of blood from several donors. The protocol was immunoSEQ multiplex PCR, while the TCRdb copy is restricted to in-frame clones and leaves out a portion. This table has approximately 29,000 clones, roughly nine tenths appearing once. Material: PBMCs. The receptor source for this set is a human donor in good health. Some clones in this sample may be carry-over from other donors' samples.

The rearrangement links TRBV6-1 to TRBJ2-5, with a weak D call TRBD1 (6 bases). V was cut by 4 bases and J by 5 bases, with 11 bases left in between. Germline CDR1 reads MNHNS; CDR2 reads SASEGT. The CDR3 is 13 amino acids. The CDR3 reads CASSVGGWETQYF. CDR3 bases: TGTGCCAGCAGTGTAGGGGGTTGGGAGACCCAGTACTTC.

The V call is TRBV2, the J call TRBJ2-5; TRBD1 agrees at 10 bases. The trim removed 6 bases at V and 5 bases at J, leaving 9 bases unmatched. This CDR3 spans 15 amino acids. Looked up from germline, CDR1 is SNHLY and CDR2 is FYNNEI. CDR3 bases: TGTGCCAGCAGCTCCGGGGGGGGACAGGGGGAGACCCAGTACTTC. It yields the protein CASSSGGGQGETQYF.

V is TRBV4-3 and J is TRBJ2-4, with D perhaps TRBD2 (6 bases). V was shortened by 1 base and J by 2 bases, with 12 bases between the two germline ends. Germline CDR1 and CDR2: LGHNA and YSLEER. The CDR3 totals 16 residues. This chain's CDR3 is CASSQAAGWTKNIQYF. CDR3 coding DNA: TGCGCCAGCAGCCAAGCTGCGGGATGGACCAAAAACATTCAGTACTTC.

In DNA, the CDR3 is TGTGCCAGCTCACCACCTGACAGCTACTCCTACGAGCAGTACTTC. Translating gives CASSPPDSYSYEQYF. The rearrangement joins TRBV18 to TRBJ2-7, with a possible D match to TRBD1 (5 bases). The V gene lost 0 bases and the J gene lost 0 bases, with 9 bases spanning the gap. The CDR3 extends over 15 amino acids. CDR1 is KGHSH, CDR2 LQKENI, per germline.

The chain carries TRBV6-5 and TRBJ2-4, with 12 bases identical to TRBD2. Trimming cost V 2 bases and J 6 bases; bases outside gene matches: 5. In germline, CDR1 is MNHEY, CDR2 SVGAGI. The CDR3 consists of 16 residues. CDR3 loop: CASSYTSGGPGNIQYF. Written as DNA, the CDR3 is TGTGCCAGCAGTTACACTAGCGGGGGGCCGGGAAACATTCAGTACTTC.

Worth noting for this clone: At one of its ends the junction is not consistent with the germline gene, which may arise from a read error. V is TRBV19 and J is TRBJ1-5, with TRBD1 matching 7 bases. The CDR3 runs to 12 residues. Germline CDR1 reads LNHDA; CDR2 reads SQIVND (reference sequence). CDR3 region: CASSPRPPGQFF. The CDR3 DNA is TGTGCCAGTAGCCCCAGGCCCCCGGGACAGTTTTTT.

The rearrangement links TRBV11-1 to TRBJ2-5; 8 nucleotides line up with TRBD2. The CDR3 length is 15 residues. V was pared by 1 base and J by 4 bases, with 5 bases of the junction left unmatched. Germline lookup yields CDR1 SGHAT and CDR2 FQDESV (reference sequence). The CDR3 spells CASSLGGRSGETQYF. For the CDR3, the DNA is TGTGCCAGCAGCTTAGGCGGGAGGTCGGGAGAGACCCAGTACTTC.

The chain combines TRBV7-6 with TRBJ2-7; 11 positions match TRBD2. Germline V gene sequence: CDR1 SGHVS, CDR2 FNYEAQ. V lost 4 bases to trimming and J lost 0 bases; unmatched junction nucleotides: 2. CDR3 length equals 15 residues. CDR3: CASSSLAGGSYEQYF. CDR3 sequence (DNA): TGTGCCAGCAGCTCCCTAGCGGGAGGCTCCTACGAGCAGTACTTC.

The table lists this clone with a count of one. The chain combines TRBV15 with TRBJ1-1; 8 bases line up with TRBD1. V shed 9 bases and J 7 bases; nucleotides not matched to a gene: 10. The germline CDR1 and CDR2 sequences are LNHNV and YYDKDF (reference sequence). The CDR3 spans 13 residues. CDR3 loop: CATAGQGAFEAFF. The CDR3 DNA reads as TGTGCCACGGCCGGCCAGGGGGCATTTGAAGCTTTCTTT.

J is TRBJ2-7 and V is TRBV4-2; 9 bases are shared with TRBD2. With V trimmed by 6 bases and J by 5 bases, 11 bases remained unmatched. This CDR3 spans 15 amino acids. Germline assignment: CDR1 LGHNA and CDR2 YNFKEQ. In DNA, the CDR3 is TGTGCCAGCAGGTACTCGCCTAGCGGGAACGACGAGCAGTACTTC. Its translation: CASRYSPSGNDEQYF.

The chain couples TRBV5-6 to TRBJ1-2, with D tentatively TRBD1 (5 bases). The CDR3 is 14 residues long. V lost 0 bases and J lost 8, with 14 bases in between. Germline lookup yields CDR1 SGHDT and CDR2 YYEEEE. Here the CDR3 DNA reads TGTGCCAGCAGCTTGGGACAGACATTGGTGGGCTACACCTTC. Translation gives CASSLGQTLVGYTF.

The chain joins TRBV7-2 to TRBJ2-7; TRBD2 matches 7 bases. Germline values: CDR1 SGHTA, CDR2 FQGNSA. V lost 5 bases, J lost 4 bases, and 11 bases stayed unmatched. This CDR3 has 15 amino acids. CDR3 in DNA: TGTGCCAGCAGCCCCGGGCCGCTAGCGGCGTACGAGCAGTACTTC. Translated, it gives CASSPGPLAAYEQYF.